This is a list of T cell receptor beta chains from one sample in a study of CD4 T cells in relation to SARS-CoV-2 and coronaviruses. These receptors are not linked to any known antigen. Clones were read by immunoSEQ multiplex PCR, and TCRdb kept only the in-frame ones, dropping some. The sample lists 25,000 to 35,000 clones; about three quarters were seen once. What was sequenced was CD4+ T cells from PBMCs, cultured in vitro. The source of these receptors is a human donor in good health. The CDR3 runs from the conserved cysteine through the conserved F or W. Fields, in order: V gene, clone size, D gene, J gene, CDR3 DNA, CDR3 protein. A D gene is named only where the DNA matches it firmly. Size values are once, few and many counts, or a class for expanded clones, and some rows have none.

TRBV2	-	-	TRBJ1-6	TGTGCCAGCATAGAGTTGGGGATTGATAATTCACCCCTCCACTTT	CASIELGIDNSPLHF
TRBV6-1	once	-	TRBJ2-2	TGTGCCAGCAGTACCAGAACGACTAGGGCCGGGGAGCTGTTTTTT	CASSTRTTRAGELFF
TRBV4-2	few	-	TRBJ2-7	TGTGCCAGCAGCCAAGGGAGCGGCTCCTACGAGCAGTACTTC	CASSQGSGSYEQYF
TRBV27	-	-	TRBJ1-6	TGTGCCAGCAGTTTCTTGCAGGGCGGATCACCCCTCCACTTT	CASSFLQGGSPLHF
TRBV19	-	-	TRBJ2-5	TGTGCCAGTAGTTATCAGTCCTCAGCAAGGGAGACCCAGTACTTC	CASSYQSSARETQYF
TRBV6-5	-	-	TRBJ2-1	TGTGCCAGCAGGTCGAACTACAATGAGCAGTTCTTC	CASRSNYNEQFF
TRBV27	-	TRBD2	TRBJ2-7	TGTGCCAGCAGTTTATTATGGGGGGGTGCCTACGAGCAGTACTTC	CASSLLWGGAYEQYF
TRBV10-3	few	-	TRBJ1-2	TGTGCCATCAGCCCCGACAGACGGGATGGCTACACCTTC	CAISPDRRDGYTF
TRBV6-6	-	-	TRBJ1-1	TGTGCCAGCAGAAACCAAGACCGGAACACTGAAGCTTTCTTT	CASRNQDRNTEAFF
TRBV21-1	few	-	TRBJ1-1	TGTGCCAGCAGCAATGGGTACACTGAAGCTTTCTTT	CASSNGYTEAFF
TRBV12-3/TRBV12-4	few	-	TRBJ1-2	TGTGCCAGCAGTTTACGCTATGGCTACACCTTC	CASSLRYGYTF
TRBV28	-	-	TRBJ1-1	TGTGCCACCGGTAACTCGGCTGAAGCTTTCTTT	CATGNSAEAFF
TRBV7-2	few	TRBD1	TRBJ2-1	TGTGCCAGCAGCTTAGCAGCGGGACAGGGGGTGCACAATGAGCAGTTCTTC	CASSLAAGQGVHNEQFF
TRBV11-3	-	TRBD1	TRBJ2-1	TGTGCCAGCAGCTTAGTTCGGTACCCAACTCGACAGGGTTACAATGAGCAGTTCTTC	CASSLVRYPTRQGYNEQFF
TRBV10-1	few	-	TRBJ1-5	TGCGCCAGCAGTGACAGGGTCGGTCAGCCCCAGCATTTT	CASSDRVGQPQHF
TRBV30	-	-	TRBJ2-3	TGTGCCTGGACAGGGGTTGTTGCAGATACGCAGTATTTT	CAWTGVVADTQYF
TRBV7-8	few	TRBD1	TRBJ1-6	TGTGCCAGCAGCTTATACGGACAGGGCTCGGATTCACCCCTCCACTTT	CASSLYGQGSDSPLHF
TRBV29-1	-	TRBD1	TRBJ2-5	TGCAGCGTTTCCAGGGGGCTGGGGCAAGAGACCCAGTACTTC	CSVSRGLGQETQYF
TRBV7-9	-	-	TRBJ2-1	TGTGCCAGCAGCTCCGGCCGGGGGGCCTCCCTCAATGAGCAGTTCTTC	CASSSGRGASLNEQFF
TRBV7-2	few	TRBD1	TRBJ1-3	TGTGCCAGCAGCGTTCAGGGGGCTAGGGACACCATATATTTT	CASSVQGARDTIYF
TRBV7-2	-	TRBD1	TRBJ2-7	TGTGCCAGCAGCCCCGGGACAGGAGACTACGAGCAGTACTTC	CASSPGTGDYEQYF
TRBV19	few	TRBD2	TRBJ2-1	TGTGCCAGGGGTATTACTAGCGGGGGTTACTCCTACAATGAGCAGTTCTTC	CARGITSGGYSYNEQFF
TRBV19	-	TRBD1	TRBJ1-1	TGTGCCAGTAGTATTGGGGCAGGGGGCGTCGCTAGTATTACCCCTGAAGCTTTCTTT	CASSIGAGGVASITPEAFF
TRBV5-1	once	-	TRBJ2-7	TGCGCCAGCAGCTTGCTGCAGGGAGTGCTTTACGAGCAGTACTTC	CASSLLQGVLYEQYF
TRBV4-3	-	TRBD2	TRBJ2-1	TGCGCCAGCAGCCAAGCATATAGGACTAGCGGGAGGGCCTACAATGAGCAGTTCTTC	CASSQAYRTSGRAYNEQFF
TRBV6-5	-	-	TRBJ1-4	TGTGCCAGCGGGCAACCACTCGGTGAAAAACTGTTTTTT	CASGQPLGEKLFF
TRBV20-1	-	-	TRBJ2-3	TGCAGTGCTAGTGGGTTGAGGGAGGGCACAGATACGCAGTATTTT	CSASGLREGTDTQYF
TRBV3-1/TRBV3-2	-	-	TRBJ2-1	TGTGCCAGCAGCCAATTGGCGGCCAATGAGCAGTTCTTC	CASSQLAANEQFF
TRBV4-2	once	-	TRBJ1-2	TGTGCCAGCAGCCAAGGCAGTACTAACTATGGCTACACCTTC	CASSQGSTNYGYTF
TRBV6-5	-	-	TRBJ2-3	TGTGCCAGCAGTTACTCCTTCGGGAGTTCAGATACGCAGTATTTT	CASSYSFGSSDTQYF
TRBV27	-	-	TRBJ1-1	TGTGCCAGCAGCCTACGGGAAGGCCCAAGGGCGAACACTGAAGCTTTCTTT	CASSLREGPRANTEAFF
TRBV6-4	-	TRBD1	TRBJ1-1	TGTGCCAGCAGTGCCGGGACAGAAAACACTGAAGCTTTCTTT	CASSAGTENTEAFF
TRBV5-1	-	TRBD2	TRBJ2-5	TGCGCCAGCAGCTCGGGGACTAGGATGAAAGAGACCCAGTACTTC	CASSSGTRMKETQYF
TRBV21-1	-	-	TRBJ1-6	TGTGCCAGCAGCAAAGAGTGGGACTGTGGTTTCTCCCTCCACTTT	CASSKEWDCGFSLHF
TRBV6-2/TRBV6-3	-	-	TRBJ2-7	TGTGCCAGCAGTTACTCACGGGCCGGGACACGGCCTAACTCGGAGTACTTC	CASSYSRAGTRPNSEYF
TRBV4-1	few	-	TRBJ1-6	TGCGCCAGCAGCCAAGAAATCACAACAGGGCCCTCACCCCTCCACTTT	CASSQEITTGPSPLHF
TRBV27	-	-	TRBJ1-6	TGTGCCAGCAGTTTATCCCGGGACAACTATAATTCACCCCTCCACTTT	CASSLSRDNYNSPLHF
TRBV2	-	TRBD2	TRBJ2-7	TGTGCCAGCAATTCTGGACTAGCGGGTTACGAGCAGTACTTC	CASNSGLAGYEQYF
TRBV6-2/TRBV6-3	-	TRBD2	TRBJ2-1	TGTGCCAGCAGTGAGATCGGGGGGGAACCTTACAATGAGCAGTTCTTC	CASSEIGGEPYNEQFF
TRBV30	-	-	TRBJ1-2	TGTGCCTGGAGTGTACTCCGGGCAGGGGCGGGAGGCTACACCTTC	CAWSVLRAGAGGYTF
TRBV2	-	-	TRBJ1-4	TGTGCCAGCAGTGAAAGGTGGGGCAGGGAAAAACTGTTTTTT	CASSERWGREKLFF
TRBV4-1	-	-	TRBJ2-3	TGCGCCAGCAGCCAAGTCGGGCGGGGACCTAGCACAGATACGCAGTATTTT	CASSQVGRGPSTDTQYF
TRBV7-9	-	TRBD1	TRBJ1-1	TGTGCCAGCAGCTTTGAGATCACAGGGGGCTTCGCTGAAGCTTTCTTT	CASSFEITGGFAEAFF
TRBV2	few	-	TRBJ2-3	TGTGCCAGCAGTGGGGTACAGGGTTTTTTAGATACGCAGTATTTT	CASSGVQGFLDTQYF
TRBV2	few	-	TRBJ2-3	TGTGCCAGCAGCCCCTCAGGTACTGTGCAGTATTTT	CASSPSGTVQYF